This T cell receptor beta chain was captured by sequencing in a study of blood T cell repertoires in COVID-19 (dated by TCRdb to the early 2020s). With respect to the entire study: Samples covering the acute and convalescent phases of COVID-19 were provided by collaborators in the United States, Italy and Spain. The prospective study material was composed of cDNA or gDNA derived from T cells, B-cell-depleted T cells, or PBMCs. The dataset comprised deeply sampled blood TCRbeta repertoires from subjects exposed to, actively infected with, or recovered from COVID-19. The repertoires were made available in a free public database intended to serve as a resource for research on the immune response to SARS-CoV-2. The samples were drawn from the first 160 participants of the ongoing ImmuneRACE study and from about 1,200 subjects provided by 6 global collaborators. The sample metadata nearly always contained a de-identified subject ID, COVID-19 status, age in years and sex. Where available, HLA class I and class II types were taken from metadata supplied by the sample provider and were not determined by assay-based typing. Overall study results and their limits: Clinical and demographic metadata were provided uncurated, with the amount varying by source and participant.

Collaborating institutions collected whole blood in K2EDTA tubes following their own protocols. For TCRbeta analysis, collaborators shipped samples as frozen whole blood, isolated PBMCs, or DNA extracted from either of those sample types. The junction shows trimming of 3 bases on V and 7 bases on J, plus 16 bases between the germline ends. CDR1 GTSNPN and CDR2 SVGIG were looked up in the germline V gene (reference sequence). From its cysteine to its phenylalanine, the CDR3 spans 14 amino acids. Just CDR3 DNA is preserved here, 42 bases in frame from base 1. A word on this clone: The antigen it binds to is not known. No much larger clone exists at a distance of one base, and base qualities are not known.

The immunoSEQ Assay, a bias-controlled multiplex PCR, was used to amplify TCRbeta CDR3 regions from genomic DNA. Concerning the study's data processing: Nucleated cell counts per sample were estimated from amplification of reference gene primers within the assay. To quantify the absolute abundance of each unique TCRbeta CDR3 rearrangement, sequence reads were collapsed and filtered. Productive Simpson clonality was computed per sample as the square root of Simpson's diversity index over productive rearrangements. The source is immuneACCESS, and TCRdb retained only in-frame sequences with V and J called. Part of the clones is not carried over; for the studies checked, unresolved V genes explain less than half of this, and the remainder is unexplained. V and J calls and clone size are those listed in that table; D and trimming were worked out from the DNA. Recorded for this sample are about 130,000 clones; 60% to 85% of them occurred a single time. The ten top clones hold over 15% of the sample.

Sequenced input: peripheral blood. The sequence was obtained from a man of 80 years or more with acute or convalescent COVID-19. The sequence is built from TRBV30 and TRBJ1-5; a tentative D match to TRBD1 spans 6 bases. The CDR3 corresponds to CAWSVERGTQPQHF. The nucleotide sequence reads as follows: TGTGCCTGGAGCGTGGAGAGGGGGACACAGCCCCAGCATTTT. Where the CDR3 stops, the reference TRBV30 and TRBJ1-5 genes take over; the full variable domain is SQTIHQWPATLVQPVGSPLSLECTVEGTSNPNLYWYRQAAGRGLQLLFYSVGIGQISSEVPQNLSASRPQDRQFILSSKKLLLSDSGFYLCAWSVERGTQPQHFGDGTRLSIL.